These 27 T cell receptor beta chains were all obtained from the same sample, sequenced in a study of blood T cell repertoires in COVID-19. Clones were read by immunoSEQ multiplex PCR, and TCRdb kept only the in-frame ones, dropping some. Of around 170,000 clones in the sample, about nine tenths were seen once. The specimen sequenced was peripheral blood. The source is a woman in her seventies with acute or convalescent COVID-19.

The rearrangement joins TRBV15 to TRBJ1-3; 7 bases are a match to TRBD1. Trimming at V came to 5 bases and at J to 2 bases, leaving 0 bases not matched to a gene. CDR3 length: 13 residues. The germline gives CDR1 LNHNV, CDR2 YYDKDF (reference sequence). The CDR3 loop reads CATSGTAGNTIYF. CDR3 sequence (DNA): TGTGCCACCAGCGGGACAGCTGGAAACACCATATATTTT.

The rearrangement uses TRBV15 and TRBJ2-1; D unclear. This CDR3 is built from 18 residues. Germline CDR1 is LNHNV and CDR2 is YYDKDF (reference sequence). The V end was cut by 0 bases, the J end by 8 bases, with 23 bases between. The CDR3 loop reads CATSRELGPQSPGDEQFF. Written as DNA, the CDR3 is TGTGCCACCAGCAGAGAGCTGGGCCCACAGTCTCCTGGCGATGAGCAGTTCTTC.

This clone was found once. The J gene is TRBJ1-4, the V gene TRBV29-1, with 8 bases lining up with TRBD1. The length of the CDR3 is 14 residues. V gave up 8 bases and J gave up 8 bases; unmatched junction bases: 13. Germline V gives CDR1 SQVTM, CDR2 ANQGSEA. CDR3 in amino acids: CSIRTGRVGEKLFF. The CDR3 DNA reads TGCAGCATTCGGACAGGGAGGGTTGGAGAAAAACTGTTTTTT.

This rearrangement joins TRBV20-1 to TRBJ1-2; D is unclear. V lost 6 bases to trimming and J lost 4 bases, with 6 bases between them. The CDR3 covers 10 residues. CDR1 DFQATT and CDR2 SNEGSKA come from the germline V gene (reference sequence). CDR3 sequence reads: CSAYSYGYTF. The DNA of the CDR3 is TGCAGTGCGTACAGCTATGGCTACACCTTC.

This clone was found once. V usage is TRBV5-1 and J usage is TRBJ1-5, with a tentative D call TRBD1 (5 bases). Per the germline V gene, CDR1 is SGHRS and CDR2 is YFSETQ. This CDR3 spans 13 amino acids. The ends were cut back, 2 bases at V and 5 bases at J, with 8 bases in the middle. The CDR3 sequence: CASSFQGDQPQHF. The CDR3 region has the DNA TGCGCCAGCAGCTTCCAAGGGGATCAGCCCCAGCATTTT.

V gene TRBV4-3 combines with J gene TRBJ2-2; TRBD1 aligns across 7 bases. Germline CDR1 is LGHNA and CDR2 is YSLEER. Trimming at V came to 0 bases and at J to 5 bases, leaving 6 bases not matched to a gene. This CDR3 comprises 16 residues. CDR3 sequence: CASSQDLDRATGELFF. CDR3 coding DNA: TGCGCCAGCAGCCAAGATCTCGACAGGGCGACCGGGGAGCTGTTTTTT.

This chain links TRBV4-1 with TRBJ2-1; possible D gene TRBD2, 5 bases. Germline assignment: CDR1 MGHRA and CDR2 YSYEKL. Trimming shortened V by 5 bases and J by 4 bases, and 18 bases separated the two germline ends. The CDR3 has 16 residues. This CDR3 is CASSDEGRGFYNEQFF. Written as DNA, the CDR3 is TGCGCCAGCAGCGATGAGGGAAGAGGATTTTACAATGAGCAGTTCTTC.

The chain links TRBV6-1 to TRBJ1-6; 10 nucleotides match TRBD1. Germline trimming cut 3 bases from V and 5 bases from J; bases unmatched to any gene: 4. Germline V gene data show CDR1 as MNHNS and CDR2 as SASEGT. The CDR3 loop spans 16 amino acids. The CDR3 DNA is TGTGCCAGCAGTGATGGGACAGGGGCTAATAATTCACCCCTCCACTTT. Its translation: CASSDGTGANNSPLHF.

The gene calls are TRBV6-4 and TRBJ2-5; 10 nucleotides agree with TRBD1. The CDR3 spans 14 residues. The ends lost 6 bases at V and 6 bases at J; junction bases unmatched: 7. Germline values: CDR1 MRHNA, CDR2 SNTAGT. CDR3 sequence (DNA): TGTGCCAGCAGGGGAGAGGACAGGGGGAAGACCCAGTACTTC. This gives the protein CASRGEDRGKTQYF.

The V and J genes are TRBV5-5 and TRBJ2-1; 7 positions match TRBD2. Germline V gene lookup returns CDR1 SGHKS and CDR2 YYEKEE (reference sequence). This CDR3 spans 16 amino acids. The J segment lost 8 bases and the V segment lost 3 bases, leaving 14 bases of the junction unmatched. Here the CDR3 reads CASSSGEGEGSYEQFF. The CDR3 DNA follows: TGTGCCAGCAGCTCGGGGGAAGGGGAGGGCAGCTATGAGCAGTTCTTC.

This clone was found once. The chain couples TRBV3-1 (or the pseudogene TRBV3-2) to TRBJ2-5; the match to TRBD1 covers 7 bases. The CDR3 covers 16 residues. CDR1 is LGHDT, CDR2 YNNKEL, per germline (reference sequence). V trimming: 0 bases; J trimming: 6 bases; junction bases outside the gene matches: 10. CDR3 sequence reads: CASSQDMAGGMKTQYF. The CDR3 DNA reads TGTGCCAGCAGCCAAGATATGGCAGGGGGTATGAAGACCCAGTACTTC.

The chain links TRBV28 to TRBJ2-1; TRBD2 matches 11 bases. The length of the CDR3 is 21 residues. V was pared by 1 base and J by 0 bases, with 14 bases of the junction left unmatched. Germline-derived CDR1 and CDR2 are MDHEN and SYDVKM. DNA for the CDR3: TGTGCCAGCAGTTTATTTGGCGTTAGCGGGGGGGCGGGGAGCTCCTACAATGAGCAGTTCTTC. This sequence encodes CASSLFGVSGGAGSSYNEQFF.

This clone showed up just once. The rearrangement joins TRBV9 to TRBJ1-1, with 7 bases fitting TRBD1. With 7 bases clipped from V and 5 bases from J, the junction kept 11 bases outside the gene matches. Germline lookup yields CDR1 SGDLS and CDR2 YYNGEE. The CDR3 is made up of 14 amino acids. This CDR3 is CASGTRQGRTEAFF. The CDR3 coding sequence is TGTGCCAGCGGGACGCGACAGGGTAGGACTGAAGCTTTCTTT.

This clone was observed a few times. This chain links TRBV6-5 with TRBJ1-1, with D possibly matching TRBD1 (6 bases). The CDR3 consists of 13 residues. V was shortened by 6 bases and J by 1 base, with 9 bases between the two germline ends. Germline V CDR1 and CDR2: MNHEY, SVGAGI. CDR3: CASRQQGNTEAFF. The CDR3 nucleotides are TGTGCCAGCAGGCAACAGGGGAACACTGAAGCTTTCTTT.

The rearrangement links TRBV6-2 or TRBV6-3 to TRBJ2-1; TRBD2 matches 9 bases. The junction had 8 bases not matched to a gene; V was cut back by 6 bases and J by 5 bases. The germline V gene has CDR1 MNHEY and CDR2 SVGEGT. The CDR3 runs 15 residues. CDR3 loop: CASSPLAGGDNEQFF. Written as DNA, the CDR3 is TGTGCCAGCAGCCCTCTGGCGGGGGGGGACAATGAGCAGTTCTTC.

This clone has only one observation. V and J are TRBV6-5 and TRBJ1-2; 7 positions agree with TRBD1. The germline V gene encodes CDR1 MNHEY and CDR2 SVGAGI. The CDR3 covers 13 residues. The V segment lost 7 bases and the J segment 3 bases; nucleotides outside the gene matches: 5. Written as DNA, the CDR3 is TGTGCCAGCACCAAACAGGGGTACTATGGCTACACCTTC. It is translated as CASTKQGYYGYTF.

The rearrangement links TRBV2 to TRBJ1-5, with D perhaps TRBD1 (6 bases). CDR3 length: 15 amino acids. V shed 2 bases and J shed 5 bases, with 13 bases lying between them. The germline V gene has CDR1 SNHLY and CDR2 FYNNEI. The DNA of the CDR3 is TGTGCCAGCAGTGAAATGACCACAGGGTATCAGCCCCAGCATTTT. Translation gives CASSEMTTGYQPQHF.

CDR3 DNA: TGTGCCAGCAGCCCCCCCGGGGTAAGCTTTTACACCTTC. Protein: CASSPPGVSFYTF. The chain carries TRBV28 and TRBJ1-2; D not certain. Germline CDR1 is MDHEN and CDR2 is SYDVKM. The V end was cut by 6 bases, the J end by 11 bases, with 19 bases between. The length of the CDR3 is 13 residues.

The V call is TRBV4-2, the J call TRBJ2-3; D gene uncertain. V was clipped by 5 bases and J by 0 bases, with 12 bases between them. This CDR3 has 15 residues. Germline V lookup: CDR1 LGHNA, CDR2 YNFKEQ. The CDR3 bases are TGTGCCAGCAGCAGAGCTAGAAGTAGCACAGATACGCAGTATTTT. This translates into CASSRARSSTDTQYF.

The chain carries TRBV6-5 and TRBJ2-2, with a possible D match to TRBD1 (5 bases). From germline, CDR1 is MNHEY and CDR2 SVGAGI. This CDR3 is built from 15 residues. V gave up 5 bases and J gave up 0 bases, with 10 bases separating them. The DNA of the CDR3 is TGTGCCAGCAGTAGACAGCCGACGAACACCGGGGAGCTGTTTTTT. Its translation is CASSRQPTNTGELFF.

The J gene is TRBJ1-6, the V gene TRBV7-2, with D maybe TRBD1 (6 bases). The V end lost 5 bases, the J end lost 8 bases, and 19 bases lay between the germline ends. CDR1 SGHTA and CDR2 FQGNSA come from the germline V gene. The CDR3 has 16 amino acids. CDR3: CASSLQGTSLYSPLHF. The CDR3 DNA is TGTGCCAGCAGCCTCCAGGGGACATCCCTTTATTCACCCCTCCACTTT. Variable domain in full (rest from reference TRBV7-2 and TRBJ1-6): GAGVSQSPSNKVTEKGKDVELRCDPISGHTALYWYRQSLGQGLEFLIYFQGNSAPDKSGLPSDRFSAERTGGSVSTLTIQRTQQEDSAVYLCASSLQGTSLYSPLHFGNGTRLTVT.

The J gene is TRBJ1-1, the V gene TRBV7-2; a possible D gene is TRBD1 (6 bases). The germline V gene has CDR1 SGHTA and CDR2 FQGNSA. Trimming pared 1 base from V and 5 bases from J, leaving 14 bases between. This CDR3 comprises 15 residues. CDR3 residues: CASSLVGAGSTEAFF. The CDR3 coding sequence is TGTGCCAGCAGCTTAGTGGGGGCCGGGTCAACTGAAGCTTTCTTT.

The chain recombines TRBV6-5 with TRBJ1-1, with a tentative D call TRBD1 (5 bases). The germline V and J ends were trimmed by 7 bases and 8 bases, with 20 bases remaining between them. The CDR3 is made up of 14 amino acids. In germline, CDR1 is MNHEY, CDR2 SVGAGI. This CDR3 is CASNRRQRPYEAFF. Here the CDR3 DNA reads TGTGCCAGCAATCGGAGACAGAGACCCTACGAAGCTTTCTTT.

The V gene is TRBV6-5, the J gene TRBJ1-5; D not certain. The CDR3 runs 11 residues. Germline CDR1 and CDR2: MNHEY and SVGAGI. V lost 7 bases to trimming and J lost 3 bases, with 4 bases between them. The CDR3 DNA is TGTGCCAGCAACAACAATCAGCCCCAGCATTTT. This sequence encodes CASNNNQPQHF.

This clone showed up just a few times. A read error may produce the germline difference seen at one junction end. The rearrangement links TRBV7-7 to TRBJ2-1, with 9 nucleotides matching TRBD2. CDR3 size: 16 residues. Germline V CDR1 and CDR2: SSHAT, FNYEAQ (reference sequence). For the CDR3, the DNA is TGTGCTAGCAGCCCCAGAGGCCTAGCGGGACACAATGAGCAGTTCTTC. Protein product: CASSPRGLAGHNEQFF.

The CDR3: CASSLLGSNYGYTF. CDR3 coding DNA: TGTGCCAGCAGCTTGCTAGGATCCAACTATGGCTACACCTTC. The chain links TRBV5-4 to TRBJ1-2; D gene ambiguous. CDR3 length: 14 amino acids. CDR1 is SGHNT and CDR2 is YYREEE in the germline V gene (reference sequence). Deletions cut 1 base from V and 2 bases from J, with 9 bases between.

The chain couples TRBV7-2 to TRBJ1-4, with TRBD1 as a possible D gene (6 bases). Germline loops: CDR1 SGHTA, CDR2 FQGNSA. V gave up 1 base and J gave up 8 bases, with 14 bases separating them. The CDR3 extends over 15 amino acids. CDR3 residues: CASSLGVRGGEKLFF. CDR3 nucleotide sequence: TGTGCCAGCAGCTTAGGAGTCAGGGGTGGGGAAAAACTGTTTTTT.